This T cell receptor beta chain was recovered during a study of cytomegalovirus exposure and HLA in healthy donors. The CDR3 runs to 13 residues. Germline CDR1 and CDR2: ENHRY and SYGVKD. The germline V and J ends were trimmed by 7 bases and 5 bases, with 14 bases remaining between them. Amplification used 60 Vbeta primers and 13 Jbeta primers. Data came from immunoSEQ multiplex PCR; TCRdb stores just in-frame clones and leaves some out. The table lists tens of thousands of clones. This receptor was taken from a female donor in good health and CMV-seronegative. The chain carries TRBV10-3 and TRBJ1-2; unclear D gene. The specimen sequenced was PBMCs. This chain's CDR3 is CAIMVAGGYGYTF. CDR3 in DNA: TGTGCCATCATGGTTGCGGGAGGATATGGCTACACCTTC.